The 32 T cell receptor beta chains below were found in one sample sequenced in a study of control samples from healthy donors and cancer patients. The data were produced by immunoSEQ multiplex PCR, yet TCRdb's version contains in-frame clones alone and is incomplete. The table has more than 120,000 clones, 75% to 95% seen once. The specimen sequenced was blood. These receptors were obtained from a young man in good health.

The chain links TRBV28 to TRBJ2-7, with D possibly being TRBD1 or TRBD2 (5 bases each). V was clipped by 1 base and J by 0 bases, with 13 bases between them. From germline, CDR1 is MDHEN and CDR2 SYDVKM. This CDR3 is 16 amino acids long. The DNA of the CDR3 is TGTGCCAGCAGTTTATATGGGACGGATAGCTCCTACGAGCAGTACTTC. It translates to CASSLYGTDSSYEQYF.

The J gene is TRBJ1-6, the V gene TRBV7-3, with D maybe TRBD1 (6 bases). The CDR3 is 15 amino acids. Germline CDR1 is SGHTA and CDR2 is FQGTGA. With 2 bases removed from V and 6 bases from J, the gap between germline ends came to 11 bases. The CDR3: CASSLAGHPNSPLHF. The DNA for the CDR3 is TGTGCCAGCAGCTTAGCGGGACACCCTAATTCACCCCTCCACTTT.

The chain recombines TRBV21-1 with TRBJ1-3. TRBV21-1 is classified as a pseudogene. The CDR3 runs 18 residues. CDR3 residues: CASSSPRQHFPSGNTIYF. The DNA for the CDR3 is TGTGCCAGCAGCTCTCCACGGCAACACTTCCCCTCTGGAAACACCATATATTTT.

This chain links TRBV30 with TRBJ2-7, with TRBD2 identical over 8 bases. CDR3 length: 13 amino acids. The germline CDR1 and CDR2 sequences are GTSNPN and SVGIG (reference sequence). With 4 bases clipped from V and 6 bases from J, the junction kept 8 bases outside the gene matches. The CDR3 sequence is CAWTDGGASEQYF. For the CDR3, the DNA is TGTGCCTGGACAGACGGGGGGGCGTCCGAGCAGTACTTC.

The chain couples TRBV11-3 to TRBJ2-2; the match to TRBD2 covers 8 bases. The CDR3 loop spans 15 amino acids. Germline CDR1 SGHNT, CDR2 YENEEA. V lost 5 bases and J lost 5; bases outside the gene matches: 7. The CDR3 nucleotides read TGTGCCAGCAGCCCTGCGGTAGCGGGAACCGGGGAGCTGTTTTTT. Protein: CASSPAVAGTGELFF.

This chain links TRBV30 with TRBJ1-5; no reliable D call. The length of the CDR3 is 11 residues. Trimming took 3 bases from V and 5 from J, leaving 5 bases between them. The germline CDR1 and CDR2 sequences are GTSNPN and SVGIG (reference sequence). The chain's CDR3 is CAWSSHQPQHF. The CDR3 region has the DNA TGTGCCTGGAGCAGCCATCAGCCCCAGCATTTT. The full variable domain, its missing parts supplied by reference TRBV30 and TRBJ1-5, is SQTIHQWPATLVQPVGSPLSLECTVEGTSNPNLYWYRQAAGRGLQLLFYSVGIGQISSEVPQNLSASRPQDRQFILSSKKLLLSDSGFYLCAWSSHQPQHFGDGTRLSIL.

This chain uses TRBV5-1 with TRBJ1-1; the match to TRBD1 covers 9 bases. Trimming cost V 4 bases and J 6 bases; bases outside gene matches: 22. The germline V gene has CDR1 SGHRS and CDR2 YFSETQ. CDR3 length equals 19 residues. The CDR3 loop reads CASSPKSQGAPNWTPEAFF. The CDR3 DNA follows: TGCGCCAGCAGCCCAAAGTCACAGGGGGCGCCGAACTGGACGCCTGAAGCTTTCTTT.

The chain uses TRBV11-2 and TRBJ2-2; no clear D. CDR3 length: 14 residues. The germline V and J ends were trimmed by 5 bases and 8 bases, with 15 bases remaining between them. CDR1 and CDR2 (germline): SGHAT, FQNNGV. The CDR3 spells CASSARAAGGELFF. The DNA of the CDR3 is TGTGCCAGCAGCGCCCGGGCCGCCGGAGGGGAGCTGTTTTTT. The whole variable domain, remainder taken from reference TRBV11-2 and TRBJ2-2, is EAGVAQSPRYKIIEKRQSVAFWCNPISGHATLYWYQQILGQGPKLLIQFQNNGVVDDSQLPKDRFSAERLKGVDSTLKIQPAKLEDSAVYLCASSARAAGGELFFGEGSRLTVL.

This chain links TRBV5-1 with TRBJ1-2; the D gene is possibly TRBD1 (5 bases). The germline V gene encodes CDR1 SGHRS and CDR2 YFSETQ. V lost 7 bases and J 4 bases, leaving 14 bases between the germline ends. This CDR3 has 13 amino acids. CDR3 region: CASQSGGGYGYTF. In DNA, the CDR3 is TGCGCCAGCCAAAGTGGGGGTGGCTATGGCTACACCTTC.

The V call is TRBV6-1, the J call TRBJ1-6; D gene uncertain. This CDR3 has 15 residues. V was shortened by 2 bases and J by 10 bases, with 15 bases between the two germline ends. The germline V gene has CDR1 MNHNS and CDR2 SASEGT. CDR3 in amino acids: CASSETWQADSPLHF. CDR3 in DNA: TGTGCCAGCAGTGAAACTTGGCAGGCGGACTCACCCCTCCACTTT.

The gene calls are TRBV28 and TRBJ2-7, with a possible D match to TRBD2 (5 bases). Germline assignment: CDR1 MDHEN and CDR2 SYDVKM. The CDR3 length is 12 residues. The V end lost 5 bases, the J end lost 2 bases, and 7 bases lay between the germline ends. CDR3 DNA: TGTGCCAGCAGTCCCGGGACCTACGAGCAGTACTTC. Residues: CASSPGTYEQYF.

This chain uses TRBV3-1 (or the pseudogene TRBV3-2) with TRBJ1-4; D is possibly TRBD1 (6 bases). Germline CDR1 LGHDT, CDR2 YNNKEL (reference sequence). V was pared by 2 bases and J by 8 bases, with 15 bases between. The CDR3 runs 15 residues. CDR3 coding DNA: TGTGCCAGCAGCCAACTCTGGGGGGCTAGAGAAAAACTGTTTTTT. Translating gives CASSQLWGAREKLFF.

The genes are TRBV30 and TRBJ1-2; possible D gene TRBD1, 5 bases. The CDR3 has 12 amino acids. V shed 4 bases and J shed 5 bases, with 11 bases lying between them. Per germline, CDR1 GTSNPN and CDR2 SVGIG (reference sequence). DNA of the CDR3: TGTGCCTGGACTCCGGGGGATTATGGCTACACCTTC. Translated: CAWTPGDYGYTF. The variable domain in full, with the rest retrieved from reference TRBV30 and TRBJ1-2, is SQTIHQWPATLVQPVGSPLSLECTVEGTSNPNLYWYRQAAGRGLQLLFYSVGIGQISSEVPQNLSASRPQDRQFILSSKKLLLSDSGFYLCAWTPGDYGYTFGSGTRLTVV.

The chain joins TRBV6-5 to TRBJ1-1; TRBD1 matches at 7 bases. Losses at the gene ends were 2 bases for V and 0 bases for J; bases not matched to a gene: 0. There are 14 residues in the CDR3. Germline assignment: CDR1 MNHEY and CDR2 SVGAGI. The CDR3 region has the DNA TGTGCCAGCAGTTACGGGACAGTGAACACTGAAGCTTTCTTT. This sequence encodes CASSYGTVNTEAFF.

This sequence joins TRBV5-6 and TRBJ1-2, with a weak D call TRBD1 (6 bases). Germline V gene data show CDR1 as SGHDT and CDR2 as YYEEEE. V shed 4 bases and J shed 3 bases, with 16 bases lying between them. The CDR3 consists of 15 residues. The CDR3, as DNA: TGTGCCAGCAGCGTACCAGGGGAACACTACTATGGCTACACCTTC. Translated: CASSVPGEHYYGYTF.

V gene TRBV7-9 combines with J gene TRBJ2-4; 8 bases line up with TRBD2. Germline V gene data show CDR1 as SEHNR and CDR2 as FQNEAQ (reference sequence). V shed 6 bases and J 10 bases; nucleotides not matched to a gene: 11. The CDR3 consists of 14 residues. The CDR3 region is CASRSTSEALIQYF. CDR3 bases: TGTGCCAGCAGGTCGACTAGCGAAGCCTTGATTCAGTACTTC.

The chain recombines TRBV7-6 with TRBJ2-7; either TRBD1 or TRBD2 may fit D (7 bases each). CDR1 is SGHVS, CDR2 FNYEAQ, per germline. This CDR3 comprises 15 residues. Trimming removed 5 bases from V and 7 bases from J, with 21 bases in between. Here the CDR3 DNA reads TGTGCCAGCAGCCCCCTGCAGGGGGGGTCGGGGGAGCAGTACTTC. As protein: CASSPLQGGSGEQYF.

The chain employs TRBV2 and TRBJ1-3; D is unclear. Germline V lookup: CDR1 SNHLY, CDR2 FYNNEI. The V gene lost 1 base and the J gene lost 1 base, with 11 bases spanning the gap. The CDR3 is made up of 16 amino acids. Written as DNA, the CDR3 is TGTGCCAGCAGTGAAGGGAGGCGACCGTCTGGAAACACCATATATTTT. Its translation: CASSEGRRPSGNTIYF.

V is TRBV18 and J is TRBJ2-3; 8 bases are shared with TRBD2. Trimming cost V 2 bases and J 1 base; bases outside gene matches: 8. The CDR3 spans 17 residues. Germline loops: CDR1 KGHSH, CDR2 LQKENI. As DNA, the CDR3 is TGTGCCAGCTCACCAGGGACTAGTGGGCGGGGCACAGATACGCAGTATTTT. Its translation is CASSPGTSGRGTDTQYF.

For the CDR3, the DNA is TGTGCCAGTAATCAACGGGTGGCGGGGCCGATTAACACTGAAGCTTTCTTT. Protein product: CASNQRVAGPINTEAFF. This chain links TRBV19 with TRBJ1-1; weak D call: TRBD1 (5 bases). Germline V CDR1 and CDR2: LNHDA, SQIVND (reference sequence). V was trimmed by 7 bases and J by 2 bases, leaving 23 bases between them. The CDR3 has 17 amino acids.

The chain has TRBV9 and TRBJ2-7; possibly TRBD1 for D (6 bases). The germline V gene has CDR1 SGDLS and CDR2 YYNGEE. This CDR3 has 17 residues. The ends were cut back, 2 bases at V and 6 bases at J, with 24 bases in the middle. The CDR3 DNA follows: TGTGCCAGCAGCGTTCTCCCCGAACAGGGAAGGGGTGGCGAGCAGTACTTC. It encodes CASSVLPEQGRGGEQYF.

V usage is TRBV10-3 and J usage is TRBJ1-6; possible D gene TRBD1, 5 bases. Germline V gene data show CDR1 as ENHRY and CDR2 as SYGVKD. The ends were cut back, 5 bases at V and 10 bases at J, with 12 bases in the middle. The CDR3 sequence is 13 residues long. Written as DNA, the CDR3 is TGTGCCATCAGTAAGGACACAAGATCACCCCTCCACTTT. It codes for CAISKDTRSPLHF.

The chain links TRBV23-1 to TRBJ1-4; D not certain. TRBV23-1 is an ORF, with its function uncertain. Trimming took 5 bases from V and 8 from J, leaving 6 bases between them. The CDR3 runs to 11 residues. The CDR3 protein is CASSYWEKLFF. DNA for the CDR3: TGCGCCAGCAGTTACTGGGAAAAACTGTTTTTT.

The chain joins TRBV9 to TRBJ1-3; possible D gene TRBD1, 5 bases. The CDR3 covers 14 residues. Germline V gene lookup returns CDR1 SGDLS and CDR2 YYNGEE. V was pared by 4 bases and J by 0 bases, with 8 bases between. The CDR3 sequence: CASSLGTSGNTIYF. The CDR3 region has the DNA TGTGCCAGCAGCCTAGGGACCTCTGGAAACACCATATATTTT.

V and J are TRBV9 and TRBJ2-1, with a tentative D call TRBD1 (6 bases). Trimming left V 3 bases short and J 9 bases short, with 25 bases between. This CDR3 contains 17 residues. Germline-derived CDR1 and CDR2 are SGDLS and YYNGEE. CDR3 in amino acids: CASSGKGTGKQGSEQFF. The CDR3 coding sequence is TGTGCCAGCAGCGGGAAAGGTACGGGGAAGCAGGGGAGTGAGCAGTTCTTC.

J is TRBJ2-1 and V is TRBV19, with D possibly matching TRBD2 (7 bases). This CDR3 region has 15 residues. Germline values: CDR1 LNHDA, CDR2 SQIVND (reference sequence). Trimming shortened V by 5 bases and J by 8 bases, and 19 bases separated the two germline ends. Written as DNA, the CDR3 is TGTGCCAGTAGTTCGTCGGGGGGCATTATGGATGAGCAGTTCTTC. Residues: CASSSSGGIMDEQFF.

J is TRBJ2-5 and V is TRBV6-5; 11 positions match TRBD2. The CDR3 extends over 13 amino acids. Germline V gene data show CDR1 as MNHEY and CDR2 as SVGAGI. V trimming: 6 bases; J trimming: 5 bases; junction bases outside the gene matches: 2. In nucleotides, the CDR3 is TGTGCCAGCAGGACTAGCGGGGCGGAGACCCAGTACTTC. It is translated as CASRTSGAETQYF.

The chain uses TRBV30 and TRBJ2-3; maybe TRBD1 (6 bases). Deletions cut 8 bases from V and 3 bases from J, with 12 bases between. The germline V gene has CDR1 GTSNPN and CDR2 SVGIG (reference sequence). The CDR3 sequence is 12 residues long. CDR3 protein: CARGGPTDTQYF. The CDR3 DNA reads TGTGCCCGAGGGGGACCGACAGATACGCAGTATTTT.

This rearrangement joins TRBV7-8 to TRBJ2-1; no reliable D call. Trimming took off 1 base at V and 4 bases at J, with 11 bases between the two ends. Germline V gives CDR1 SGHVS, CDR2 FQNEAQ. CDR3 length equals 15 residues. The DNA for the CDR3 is TGTGCCAGCAGCTTAGTGGCAGGCGGATACAATGAGCAGTTCTTC. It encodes CASSLVAGGYNEQFF.

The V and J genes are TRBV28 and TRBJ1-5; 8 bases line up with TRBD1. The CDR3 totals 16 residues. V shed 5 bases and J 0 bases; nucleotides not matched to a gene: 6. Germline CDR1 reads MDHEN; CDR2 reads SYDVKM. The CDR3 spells CASSPRTGYSNQPQHF. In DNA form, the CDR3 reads TGTGCCAGCAGTCCTCGGACAGGGTATAGCAATCAGCCCCAGCATTTT.

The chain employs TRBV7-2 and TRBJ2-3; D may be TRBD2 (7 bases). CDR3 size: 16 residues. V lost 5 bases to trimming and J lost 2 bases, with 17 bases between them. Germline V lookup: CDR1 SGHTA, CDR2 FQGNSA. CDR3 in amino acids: CASSPLGGAVTDTQYF. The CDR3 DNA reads TGTGCCAGCAGCCCACTGGGGGGGGCCGTCACAGATACGCAGTATTTT.

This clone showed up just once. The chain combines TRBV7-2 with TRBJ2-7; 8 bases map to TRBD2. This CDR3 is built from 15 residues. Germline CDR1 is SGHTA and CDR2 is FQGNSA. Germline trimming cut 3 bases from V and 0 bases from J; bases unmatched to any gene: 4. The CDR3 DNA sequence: TGTGCCAGCAGCTTTACGGGGGGGGGCTCCTACGAGCAGTACTTC. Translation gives CASSFTGGGSYEQYF. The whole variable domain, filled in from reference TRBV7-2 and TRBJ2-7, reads GAGVSQSPSNKVTEKGKDVELRCDPISGHTALYWYRQSLGQGLEFLIYFQGNSAPDKSGLPSDRFSAERTGGSVSTLTIQRTQQEDSAVYLCASSFTGGGSYEQYFGPGTRLTVT.